The T cell receptor beta chain under discussion was sequenced for a study of cytomegalovirus exposure and HLA in healthy donors. Regarding the study as a whole: Some segments of the V type, notably TRBV6-2 and TRBV6-3, were excluded as indistinguishable. Altogether, some 170 TCR beta chains were recorded as cytomegalovirus-associated.

The CDR3 sequence is 15 residues long. Deletions cut 8 bases from V and 12 bases from J, with 26 bases between. Looked up from germline, CDR1 is MDHEN and CDR2 is SYDVKM. 60 Vbeta and 13 Jbeta primers were used in PCR. Authors' processing steps: The authors later counted roughly 77 million unique TCR beta chains, some 11 million of them shared. This table comes from immunoSEQ multiplex PCR, and its TCRdb copy is limited to in-frame clones, with some not included. V, J and clone size are taken as reported in that table, and D and trimming were inferred from the DNA itself. This listing includes under 40,000 clones. Regarding this clone: What it binds is not known.

This chain links TRBV28 with TRBJ2-1; the D gene is possibly TRBD2 (5 bases). This TCR came from a woman aged 40 to 50 in good health and CMV-seropositive. The material sequenced was PBMCs. The CDR3 reads CASASSSTDSRRQFF. DNA of the CDR3: TGTGCCAGCGCCAGCAGTTCAACGGACTCTCGTCGGCAGTTCTTC.